Each of the 31 T cell receptor beta chains below was sequenced from the same sample in a study of blood T cell repertoires in COVID-19. TCRdb keeps only in-frame clones here, not all; method: immunoSEQ multiplex PCR. The sample lists about 260,000 clones; about 90% were seen once. Sequencing was performed on peripheral blood. The receptors were gathered from a woman between 45 and 60 years old with acute or convalescent COVID-19.

This clone has a single count. V gene TRBV6-5 combines with J gene TRBJ2-1, with a possible D match to TRBD2 (6 bases). The germline V gene has CDR1 MNHEY and CDR2 SVGAGI. This CDR3 contains 13 residues. V was clipped by 5 bases and J by 6 bases, with 11 bases between them. In DNA, the CDR3 is TGTGCCAGCAGTCGGGCGGGGATCAATGAGCAGTTCTTC. This gives the protein CASSRAGINEQFF.

This clone was recorded only once. The chain recombines TRBV15 with TRBJ2-3; 8 positions match TRBD1. Germline lookup yields CDR1 LNHNV and CDR2 YYDKDF (reference sequence). The length of the CDR3 is 17 residues. V was pared by 3 bases and J by 2 bases, with 10 bases of the junction left unmatched. The CDR3 DNA reads TGTGCCACCAGCAGTGACTTCGGACAGGGCGTCACAGATACGCAGTATTTT. Protein product: CATSSDFGQGVTDTQYF. Together with reference TRBV15 and TRBJ2-3, the CDR3 gives the full variable domain: DAMVIQNPRYQVTQFGKPVTLSCSQTLNHNVMYWYQQKSSQAPKLLFHYYDKDFNNEADTPDNFQSRRPNTSFCFLDIRSPGLGDTAMYLCATSSDFGQGVTDTQYFGPGTRLTVL.

This CDR3 reads CASSTDRVRGEKLFF. In nucleotides, the CDR3 is TGTGCCAGTAGTACCGACAGGGTGAGAGGTGAAAAACTGTTTTTT. The chain couples TRBV19 to TRBJ1-4; 7 nucleotides match TRBD1. Germline CDR1 is LNHDA and CDR2 is SQIVND (reference sequence). The CDR3 spans 15 residues. V shed 4 bases, J shed 7 bases, and the junction held 9 bases outside the gene matches.

This chain uses TRBV19 with TRBJ2-2, with 7 positions matching TRBD1. Germline V CDR1 and CDR2: LNHDA, SQIVND (reference sequence). V was clipped by 7 bases and J by 8 bases; unmatched bases: 13. This CDR3 is 15 amino acids long. CDR3 in amino acids: CASTVEQGISGELFF. The CDR3 DNA reads TGTGCCAGTACCGTAGAACAGGGGATTTCGGGGGAGCTGTTTTTT.

The chain uses TRBV6-6 and TRBJ2-3; the D is unclear. Germline V CDR1 and CDR2: MNHNY, SVGAGI (reference sequence). Trimming cost V 0 bases and J 6 bases, with 7 bases left between them. This CDR3 is built from 13 residues. The CDR3 sequence is CASSYSTGDTQYF. DNA of the CDR3: TGTGCCAGCAGTTACTCGACCGGGGATACGCAGTATTTT.

The chain couples TRBV2 to TRBJ1-4; maybe TRBD1 (5 bases). The V gene's germline CDR1 is SNHLY and CDR2 FYNNEI. Trimming removed 11 bases from V and 8 bases from J, with 15 bases in between. This CDR3 region has 12 residues. The CDR3 here is CAAKRGREKLFF. CDR3 in DNA: TGTGCCGCAAAGCGGGGGAGGGAAAAACTGTTTTTT.

In this sample, this clone turned up once. V gene TRBV4-3 combines with J gene TRBJ2-3, with D uncertain. V lost 5 bases and J 1 base, leaving 7 bases between the germline ends. CDR1 and CDR2 from the germline V gene are LGHNA and YSLEER. The CDR3 runs 13 residues. In DNA form, the CDR3 reads TGCGCCAGCAGCTCCCGGGGCACAGATACGCAGTATTTT. Protein product: CASSSRGTDTQYF.

This clone was detected only once. The chain is built from TRBV6-5 and TRBJ1-2, with 8 bases aligning to TRBD1. Germline V CDR1 and CDR2: MNHEY, SVGAGI. The V segment lost 5 bases and the J segment 2 bases; nucleotides outside the gene matches: 7. CDR3 length: 15 residues. CDR3 DNA: TGTGCCAGCAGTAGAGCAGGGGGCGCCAACTATGGCTACACCTTC. This codes for CASSRAGGANYGYTF.

This clone has more than one count but fewer than ten. The rearrangement uses TRBV27 and TRBJ2-7, with 7 bases matching TRBD2. CDR1 is MNHEY and CDR2 is SMNVEV in the germline V gene (reference sequence). V dropped 0 bases and J dropped 1; count of bases not matched to a gene: 3. The CDR3 is 15 amino acids. In DNA, the CDR3 is TGTGCCAGCAGTTTATCGATCGGGGGGTCCTACGAGCAGTACTTC. Translated: CASSLSIGGSYEQYF.

This chain joins TRBV15 and TRBJ1-2; tentative D call: TRBD1 (6 bases). Trimming stripped 1 base from V and 6 bases from J, with 12 bases between. The CDR3 extends over 14 amino acids. Germline lookup yields CDR1 LNHNV and CDR2 YYDKDF (reference sequence). In nucleotides, the CDR3 is TGTGCCACCAGCAGAGGTGGTACAGGGAATGGCTACACCTTC. This gives the protein CATSRGGTGNGYTF.

This chain links TRBV30 with TRBJ2-3, with D possibly being TRBD2 (6 bases). V lost 8 bases and J 5 bases, leaving 23 bases between the germline ends. The CDR3 is 15 residues long. Germline CDR1 GTSNPN, CDR2 SVGIG (reference sequence). CDR3: CAGTEVQGGGDTQYF. Here the CDR3 DNA reads TGTGCCGGGACCGAGGTGCAGGGAGGAGGAGATACGCAGTATTTT.

CDR3 region: CASSVGMTGSETQYF. DNA of the CDR3: TGTGCCAGCAGCGTAGGCATGACAGGGAGCGAGACCCAGTACTTC. The chain carries TRBV9 and TRBJ2-5; TRBD1 agrees at 7 bases. Trimming cost V 0 bases and J 5 bases; bases outside gene matches: 7. The CDR3 sequence is 15 residues long. Germline V gives CDR1 SGDLS, CDR2 YYNGEE. The full variable domain, in which reference TRBV9 and TRBJ2-5 provide the parts outside the CDR3, is DSGVTQTPKHLITATGQRVTLRCSPRSGDLSVYWYQQSLDQGLQFLIQYYNGEERAKGNILERFSAQQFPDLHSELNLSSLELGDSALYFCASSVGMTGSETQYFGPGTRLLVL.

The chain recombines TRBV28 with TRBJ2-5; 8 nucleotides match TRBD2. The V gene's germline CDR1 is MDHEN and CDR2 SYDVKM. Trimming cost V 5 bases and J 1 base; bases outside gene matches: 6. The length of the CDR3 is 15 residues. CDR3 in DNA: TGTGCCAGCAGTCCCGGGGGGGGAACCCAAGAGACCCAGTACTTC. It codes for CASSPGGGTQETQYF.

The rearrangement uses TRBV9 and TRBJ1-1, with TRBD1 matching over 9 bases. Trimming removed 3 bases from V and 4 bases from J; junction bases left unmatched: 4. The CDR3 runs 14 residues. The germline CDR1 and CDR2 sequences are SGDLS and YYNGEE. CDR3: CASSAQGAGTEAFF. DNA of the CDR3: TGTGCCAGCAGCGCACAGGGGGCGGGCACTGAAGCTTTCTTT.

The V and J genes are TRBV2 and TRBJ1-5, with TRBD1 identical over 7 bases. There are 15 residues in the CDR3. V lost 5 bases and J lost 4; bases outside the gene matches: 8. CDR1 and CDR2 from the germline V gene are SNHLY and FYNNEI. CDR3 sequence (DNA): TGTGCCAGCAGTCCCTTCGACAGGGAGAATCAGCCCCAGCATTTT. Amino acids: CASSPFDRENQPQHF. Full variable domain (outside the CDR3, taken from reference TRBV2 and TRBJ1-5): EPEVTQTPSHQVTQMGQEVILRCVPISNHLYFYWYRQILGQKVEFLVSFYNNEISEKSEIFDDQFSVERPDGSNFTLKIRSTKLEDSAMYFCASSPFDRENQPQHFGDGTRLSIL.

This chain connects TRBV4-2 to TRBJ2-7; 7 bases are a match to TRBD2. This CDR3 region has 14 residues. The V segment lost 2 bases and the J segment 2 bases; nucleotides outside the gene matches: 3. Germline-derived CDR1 and CDR2 are LGHNA and YNFKEQ. CDR3: CASSQMGGTYEQYF. The CDR3 DNA is TGTGCCAGCAGCCAAATGGGGGGGACCTACGAGCAGTACTTC.

This chain connects TRBV10-3 to TRBJ2-7, with unresolved D. The CDR3 is 13 amino acids. Per the germline V gene, CDR1 is ENHRY and CDR2 is SYGVKD. The ends were cut back, 3 bases at V and 2 bases at J, with 8 bases in the middle. DNA of the CDR3: TGTGCCATCAGTGAAGGCGGTACCTACGAGCAGTACTTC. Translating gives CAISEGGTYEQYF.

The chain joins TRBV7-9 to TRBJ1-5; D is unclear. V shed 7 bases and J shed 3 bases, with 13 bases lying between them. Looked up from germline, CDR1 is SEHNR and CDR2 is FQNEAQ (reference sequence). The CDR3 has 14 amino acids. DNA for the CDR3: TGTGCCAGCATGGCAAGCCGGGTCAATCAGCCCCAGCATTTT. Translated: CASMASRVNQPQHF.

Comments on this clone: Other nucleotide sequences in the sample specify the same CDR3. The CDR3, as DNA: TGTGCCAGCAGCTTTTCAGTGAACACTGAAGCTTTCTTT. This encodes CASSFSVNTEAFF. The rearrangement links TRBV7-2 to TRBJ1-1; D gene unclear. This CDR3 spans 13 amino acids. The V gene's germline CDR1 is SGHTA and CDR2 FQGNSA. Trimming removed 3 bases at V and 0 bases at J, with 5 bases between. The full variable domain, in which reference TRBV7-2 and TRBJ1-1 provide the parts outside the CDR3, is GAGVSQSPSNKVTEKGKDVELRCDPISGHTALYWYRQSLGQGLEFLIYFQGNSAPDKSGLPSDRFSAERTGGSVSTLTIQRTQQEDSAVYLCASSFSVNTEAFFGQGTRLTVV.

V is TRBV18 and J is TRBJ1-5, with D maybe TRBD1 (6 bases). Trimming shortened V by 4 bases and J by 4 bases, and 11 bases separated the two germline ends. The CDR3 loop spans 14 amino acids. The germline CDR1 and CDR2 sequences are KGHSH and LQKENI. The CDR3 is CASSQQGANQPQHF. The CDR3 DNA is TGTGCCAGCTCACAACAGGGCGCAAATCAGCCCCAGCATTTT.

V is TRBV3-1 (or the pseudogene TRBV3-2) and J is TRBJ2-7; a weak D match, TRBD1 (5 bases). The CDR3 covers 14 residues. V was shortened by 8 bases and J by 2 bases, with 16 bases between the two germline ends. The V gene's germline CDR1 is LGHDT and CDR2 YNNKEL (reference sequence). The DNA for the CDR3 is TGTGCCAGCCATAAAAAGGGGTCAACCTACGAGCAGTACTTC. Its protein is CASHKKGSTYEQYF.

V usage is TRBV5-1 and J usage is TRBJ2-3; D call uncertain. This CDR3 is 13 amino acids long. CDR1 and CDR2 from the germline V gene are SGHRS and YFSETQ. Trimming took off 4 bases at V and 2 bases at J, with 8 bases between the two ends. The CDR3 reads CASSVSPTDTQYF. DNA for the CDR3: TGCGCCAGCAGCGTCTCCCCCACAGATACGCAGTATTTT.

This chain uses TRBV11-2 with TRBJ2-7; 8 nucleotides line up with TRBD2. V shed 1 base and J 11 bases; nucleotides not matched to a gene: 16. The CDR3 consists of 16 residues. Germline CDR1 and CDR2: SGHAT and FQNNGV. The CDR3 region is CASSLGLGLVESFEYF. CDR3 coding DNA: TGTGCCAGCAGCTTAGGTCTGGGACTAGTGGAGTCGTTTGAGTACTTC.

The chain has TRBV2 and TRBJ2-3; 9 bases are a match to TRBD1. Germline V CDR1 and CDR2: SNHLY, FYNNEI. The V and J ends lost 9 bases and 4 bases, in that order; junction bases with no gene match: 8. This CDR3 is built from 14 residues. The CDR3 DNA reads as TGTGCCAGTACGGGGACAGGGACTCCAGATACGCAGTATTTT. This encodes CASTGTGTPDTQYF.

V usage is TRBV9 and J usage is TRBJ2-1, with D hard to call. This CDR3 comprises 17 residues. The germline V gene has CDR1 SGDLS and CDR2 YYNGEE. V lost 0 bases and J 1 base, leaving 14 bases between the germline ends. CDR3 loop: CASSVASAFRSYNEQFF. CDR3 nucleotide sequence: TGTGCCAGCAGCGTAGCGTCTGCTTTCAGGTCCTACAATGAGCAGTTCTTC.

The chain carries TRBV7-6 and TRBJ2-1, with 9 bases fitting TRBD2. This CDR3 has 16 residues. Germline values: CDR1 SGHVS, CDR2 FNYEAQ. The V gene end was trimmed by 5 bases and the J gene end by 2 bases; junction bases not matched to a gene: 7. The CDR3 nucleotides read TGTGCCAGCAGCCCCAAACTAGCGGGTGCCTACAATGAGCAGTTCTTC. Amino acids: CASSPKLAGAYNEQFF.

This sequence joins TRBV28 and TRBJ2-7, with 7 bases lining up with TRBD2. V was clipped by 1 base and J by 2 bases; unmatched bases: 11. CDR1 is MDHEN, CDR2 SYDVKM, per germline. The CDR3 spans 17 residues. CDR3 in amino acids: CASSLSYPGGDAYEQYF. In DNA, the CDR3 is TGTGCCAGCAGTTTATCCTACCCGGGAGGAGACGCCTACGAGCAGTACTTC.

This clone was counted once. The chain combines TRBV30 with TRBJ2-1; no definite D call. Germline-derived CDR1 and CDR2 are GTSNPN and SVGIG (reference sequence). There are 12 residues in the CDR3. Trimming took 3 bases from V and 4 from J, leaving 7 bases between them. The CDR3 protein is CAWRLTYNEQFF. In DNA, the CDR3 is TGTGCCTGGAGGTTGACTTACAATGAGCAGTTCTTC.

V and J are TRBV6-6 and TRBJ2-7; 9 positions match TRBD1. This CDR3 has 14 amino acids. Trimming cost V 7 bases and J 2 bases; bases outside gene matches: 6. Germline loops: CDR1 MNHNY, CDR2 SVGAGI (reference sequence). The CDR3 reads CASKMGQGTYEQYF. In DNA form, the CDR3 reads TGTGCCAGCAAAATGGGACAGGGAACCTACGAGCAGTACTTC.

The CDR3 sequence is CASSQTSADTQYF. The CDR3 DNA reads TGTGCCAGCAGCCAGACTAGCGCAGATACGCAGTATTTT. V gene TRBV7-2 combines with J gene TRBJ2-3; TRBD2 matches at 8 bases. Trimming at V came to 5 bases and at J to 4 bases, leaving 2 bases not matched to a gene. Per germline, CDR1 SGHTA and CDR2 FQGNSA. The CDR3 contains 13 residues. The full variable domain, its missing parts supplied by reference TRBV7-2 and TRBJ2-3, is GAGVSQSPSNKVTEKGKDVELRCDPISGHTALYWYRQSLGQGLEFLIYFQGNSAPDKSGLPSDRFSAERTGGSVSTLTIQRTQQEDSAVYLCASSQTSADTQYFGPGTRLTVL.

The chain links TRBV27 to TRBJ2-1, with a weak D call TRBD1 (6 bases). Germline V lookup: CDR1 MNHEY, CDR2 SMNVEV (reference sequence). V lost 6 bases and J lost 2, with 11 bases in between. There are 14 residues in the CDR3. The DNA for the CDR3 is TGTGCCAGCAGCCTACAGGGTGCCTACAATGAGCAGTTCTTC. It yields the protein CASSLQGAYNEQFF.